This TCR beta chain was recorded in a study of OX40 agonist ivuxolimab in advanced cancers. Background on the study: Patients received intravenous ivuxolimab every 2 weeks at 0.01 to 10 mg/kg.

From germline, CDR1 is MNHGY and CDR2 SAAAGT. Trimming shortened V by 4 bases and J by 2 bases, and 10 bases separated the two germline ends. CDR3 length equals 14 residues. This clone was counted between two and nine times. TCRdb's copy holds only in-frame clones and misses some; the assay was immunoSEQ multiplex PCR. The sample carries some 130,000 clones, approximately 94% recorded once. This clonotype was obtained from an adult with an advanced solid tumor such as melanoma, head and neck, liver or kidney cancer. The V and J genes are TRBV6-8 and TRBJ2-3; no reliable D call. The sample was CD4+ or CD8+ T cells sorted from blood, taken in a trial of the OX40 agonist ivuxolimab. The DNA of the CDR3 is TGTGCCAGCAGTTGCCTAAAGACCACAGATACGCAGTATTTT. It is translated as CASSCLKTTDTQYF.